This T cell receptor (beta chain) was observed in a study of shared clonotypes between healthy human individuals. This clone has a single count. Trimming removed 1 base from V and 10 bases from J, with 16 bases in between. CDR1 is SGHDN, CDR2 FVKESK, per germline. CDR3 length: 15 amino acids. Some clones are missing from TCRdb's copy, which holds only in-frame ones; the method was immunoSEQ multiplex PCR. The sample lists 550,000 to 700,000 clones; 55% to 85% were seen once. The genes are TRBV14 and TRBJ1-4; possible D gene TRBD1, 5 bases. The sequencing sample was made of memory CD4+ T cells sorted from blood. Subset specified: CD45RA-negative fraction. The receptor comes from a woman under 40 in good health. The CDR3 DNA reads as TGTGCCAGCAGCCAAGTGAGGCAGGGCGTGGGAAAACTGTTTTTT. Residues: CASSQVRQGVGKLFF.